These 15 T cell receptor beta chains came from one sample sequenced in a study of lymphopenia after photon versus proton radiotherapy. Measured with immunoSEQ multiplex PCR; TCRdb has only the in-frame clones, and not every one. This sample has approximately 45,000 clones, with 65% to 90% found just once. The material was peripheral blood, obtained from a patient treated with photon-based radiotherapy. The receptors here all came from a man aged 40-49 years with gastric cancer.

This clone was detected a few times. The chain carries TRBV7-3 and TRBJ1-6; no clear D gene. Germline CDR1 reads SGHTA; CDR2 reads FQGTGA. The CDR3 has 15 residues. With 3 bases removed from V and 2 bases from J, the gap between germline ends came to 8 bases. The CDR3 sequence is CASSFSGTYNSPLHF. DNA of the CDR3: TGTGCCAGCAGCTTTAGCGGGACCTATAATTCACCCCTCCACTTT.

The chain carries TRBV30 and TRBJ1-2; D ambiguous. The CDR3 runs 11 residues. Looked up from germline, CDR1 is GTSNPN and CDR2 is SVGIG (reference sequence). V lost 0 bases to trimming and J lost 3 bases, with 2 bases between them. CDR3 in amino acids: CAWSVHYGYTF. CDR3 coding DNA: TGTGCCTGGAGTGTACACTATGGCTACACCTTC.

V usage is TRBV19 and J usage is TRBJ2-5; 10 bases are a match to TRBD2. CDR1 is LNHDA and CDR2 is SQIVND in the germline V gene (reference sequence). The CDR3 covers 15 residues. With 6 bases clipped from V and 5 bases from J, the junction kept 9 bases outside the gene matches. The CDR3 spells CASRSSGGVRETQYF. CDR3 in DNA: TGTGCCAGTAGATCCAGCGGGGGGGTAAGGGAGACCCAGTACTTC.

The chain has TRBV7-9 and TRBJ2-7; 7 bases align to TRBD1. V shed 1 base, J shed 5 bases, and the junction held 11 bases outside the gene matches. The CDR3 consists of 16 residues. CDR1 is SEHNR and CDR2 is FQNEAQ in the germline V gene (reference sequence). The CDR3 is CASSLVSQGVTHEQYF. The CDR3 DNA reads as TGTGCCAGCAGCTTAGTTTCTCAGGGGGTAACTCACGAGCAGTACTTC. The full variable domain, its missing parts supplied by reference TRBV7-9 and TRBJ2-7, is DTGVSQNPRHKITKRGQNVTFRCDPISEHNRLYWYRQTLGQGPEFLTYFQNEAQLEKSRLLSDRFSAERPKGSFSTLEIQRTEQGDSAMYLCASSLVSQGVTHEQYFGPGTRLTVT.

The chain joins TRBV4-2 to TRBJ2-7; D gene ambiguous. V was cut by 2 bases and J by 5 bases, with 16 bases left in between. Germline CDR1 and CDR2: LGHNA and YNFKEQ. This CDR3 spans 15 amino acids. CDR3 in DNA: TGTGCCAGCAGCCAACAGGATCCCTCTTGGGACGAGCAGTACTTC. It is translated as CASSQQDPSWDEQYF.

The V and J genes are TRBV2 and TRBJ2-3; D remains ambiguous. Per the germline V gene, CDR1 is SNHLY and CDR2 is FYNNEI. This CDR3 contains 11 residues. Deletions cut 6 bases from V and 6 bases from J, with 7 bases between. The CDR3 DNA sequence: TGTGCCAGCAGCTACACGGATACGCAGTATTTT. This gives the protein CASSYTDTQYF.

As regards this clone: This sample includes further DNA sequences coding for the same CDR3. This rearrangement joins TRBV23-1 to TRBJ1-2, with a weak D call TRBD1 (6 bases). TRBV23-1 counts as an open reading frame of uncertain function. The CDR3 spans 14 residues. The V end lost 9 bases, the J end lost 6 bases, and 20 bases lay between the germline ends. Here the CDR3 reads CASFSVGAGDGYTF. Written as DNA, the CDR3 is TGCGCCAGTTTCTCCGTGGGGGCCGGGGATGGCTACACCTTC.

The J gene is TRBJ1-2, the V gene TRBV5-1, with D unresolved. The CDR3 runs 16 residues. CDR1 is SGHRS and CDR2 is YFSETQ in the germline V gene. V was clipped by 0 bases and J by 4 bases, with 16 bases between them. The CDR3 DNA is TGCGCCAGCAGCTTGGGGGAGACGGCCGTACCCTATGGCTACACCTTC. Protein product: CASSLGETAVPYGYTF.

V is TRBV2 and J is TRBJ2-3; 11 bases fit TRBD2. CDR1 and CDR2 from the germline V gene are SNHLY and FYNNEI. The CDR3 is 16 residues long. J was trimmed by 1 base and V by 6 bases; bases with no gene match: 6. This chain's CDR3 is CASRILAGAGTDTQYF. The CDR3 nucleotides read TGTGCCAGCAGGATACTAGCGGGGGCCGGCACAGATACGCAGTATTTT.

The rearrangement joins TRBV7-9 to TRBJ2-7; D gene ambiguous. In germline, CDR1 is SEHNR, CDR2 FQNEAQ (reference sequence). Trimming shortened V by 5 bases and J by 6 bases, and 20 bases separated the two germline ends. CDR3 length: 15 residues. CDR3 amino acids: CASSTWTLGSVEQYF. The CDR3 region has the DNA TGTGCCAGCAGCACCTGGACGTTAGGTAGTGTCGAGCAGTACTTC.

The J gene is TRBJ1-1, the V gene TRBV5-1; a possible D gene is TRBD1 (6 bases). The CDR3 runs 14 residues. Germline V gives CDR1 SGHRS, CDR2 YFSETQ. V was cut by 4 bases and J by 4 bases, with 14 bases left in between. In nucleotides, the CDR3 is TGCGCCAGCAGCCAGGACAGTTTGGGCACTGAAGCTTTCTTT. Protein: CASSQDSLGTEAFF.

V and J are TRBV30 and TRBJ1-2, with 7 nucleotides matching TRBD1. Germline V gene lookup returns CDR1 GTSNPN and CDR2 SVGIG (reference sequence). This CDR3 is built from 13 residues. J gave up 6 bases and V 0 bases, and 4 bases lay outside the gene matches. The CDR3 nucleotides read TGTGCCTGGAGTGTTTGGGACAGACATGGCTACACCTTC. This codes for CAWSVWDRHGYTF.

V and J are TRBV7-2 and TRBJ2-4; possibly TRBD2 for D (6 bases). The V gene's germline CDR1 is SGHTA and CDR2 FQGNSA. V was shortened by 5 bases and J by 0 bases, with 8 bases between the two germline ends. CDR3 length: 14 amino acids. CDR3 in amino acids: CASSPGVAKNIQYF. Written as DNA, the CDR3 is TGTGCCAGCAGCCCGGGAGTAGCCAAAAACATTCAGTACTTC.

V and J are TRBV15 and TRBJ2-7, with 8 bases matching TRBD1. This CDR3 has 16 residues. Germline CDR1 and CDR2: LNHNV and YYDKDF (reference sequence). The V and J ends lost 2 bases and 2 bases, in that order; junction bases with no gene match: 8. Here the CDR3 DNA reads TGTGCCACCAGCAGATCTGACAGGGGCCCTACCTACGAGCAGTACTTC. This encodes CATSRSDRGPTYEQYF.

V usage is TRBV19 and J usage is TRBJ2-3, with 7 bases that match TRBD2. CDR3 length equals 15 residues. Looked up from germline, CDR1 is LNHDA and CDR2 is SQIVND (reference sequence). The ends lost 3 bases at V and 2 bases at J; junction bases unmatched: 5. CDR3 nucleotides: TGTGCCAGTAGTATTCGGGAGGTCCCCACAGATACGCAGTATTTT. The encoded protein is CASSIREVPTDTQYF. The complete variable domain, with remaining parts taken from reference TRBV19 and TRBJ2-3, reads DGGITQSPKYLFRKEGQNVTLSCEQNLNHDAMYWYRQDPGQGLRLIYYSQIVNDFQKGDIAEGYSVSREKKESFPLTVTSAQKNPTAFYLCASSIREVPTDTQYFGPGTRLTVL.